One and the same sample provided the 10 T cell receptor beta chains below, sequenced in a study of cytomegalovirus exposure and HLA in healthy donors. Primers included in the PCR were 60 Vbeta and 13 Jbeta primers. Clones were sequenced by immunoSEQ multiplex PCR, and TCRdb holds only the in-frame ones, with some missing. The sample consists of 130,000 or so clones, approximately 84% of them appearing once. The sample was PBMCs. The receptors derive from a woman aged 40 to 55 in good health and CMV-seronegative.

The chain couples TRBV12-5 to TRBJ1-2; the D is unclear. CDR1 LGHNT and CDR2 FRNRAP come from the germline V gene. The CDR3 has 14 residues. V was clipped by 4 bases and J by 3 bases, with 12 bases between them. The CDR3 coding sequence is TGTGCTAGTGGTTCGGACTCGGCGGACTATGGCTACACCTTC. Protein: CASGSDSADYGYTF.

This rearrangement joins TRBV6-1 to TRBJ2-7; 8 bases line up with TRBD2. CDR1 and CDR2 from the germline V gene are MNHNS and SASEGT. The CDR3 spans 14 residues. V was pared by 7 bases and J by 4 bases, with 9 bases of the junction left unmatched. The CDR3 coding sequence is TGTGCCAGCACCCGTGGAGCGGGGGTTTACGAGCAGTACTTC. This translates into CASTRGAGVYEQYF.

V and J are TRBV6-5 and TRBJ2-1, with TRBD2 matching over 7 bases. The CDR3 totals 15 residues. Germline assignment: CDR1 MNHEY and CDR2 SVGAGI. After removal of 2 bases from V and 3 bases from J, the junction contained 4 bases not matched to a gene. The CDR3 DNA is TGTGCCAGCAGTTACCTCCGGGACTACTACAATGAGCAGTTCTTC. This translates into CASSYLRDYYNEQFF.

The chain uses TRBV6-5 and TRBJ1-3; D gene ambiguous. The CDR3 length is 15 residues. Germline V gene sequence: CDR1 MNHEY, CDR2 SVGAGI. V was clipped by 4 bases and J by 0 bases, with 10 bases between them. The CDR3 DNA follows: TGTGCCAGCAGTTCCCTCGGGTTCTCTGGAAACACCATATATTTT. This translates into CASSSLGFSGNTIYF.

This chain joins TRBV4-3 and TRBJ2-7, with D tentatively TRBD1 (5 bases). V was trimmed by 1 base and J by 3 bases, leaving 13 bases between them. Germline V lookup: CDR1 LGHNA, CDR2 YSLEER. CDR3 size: 15 residues. The DNA of the CDR3 is TGCGCCAGCAGCCAAGGAATTCGGCAGGGCTACGAGCAGTACTTC. This codes for CASSQGIRQGYEQYF.

The chain has TRBV4-2 and TRBJ2-7, with 10 bases that match TRBD2. The CDR3 extends over 16 amino acids. Per the germline V gene, CDR1 is LGHNA and CDR2 is YNFKEQ. V gave up 0 bases and J gave up 4 bases; unmatched junction bases: 6. CDR3 in amino acids: CASSQDVASGRYEQYF. For the CDR3, the DNA is TGTGCCAGCAGCCAAGATGTAGCTAGCGGGAGATACGAGCAGTACTTC.

This clone was observed a few times. This chain uses TRBV5-1 with TRBJ2-1; TRBD2 matches at 9 bases. Germline V gene lookup returns CDR1 SGHRS and CDR2 YFSETQ. The CDR3 spans 16 residues. With 2 bases clipped from V and 4 bases from J, the junction kept 7 bases outside the gene matches. The CDR3 loop reads CASSFLGLAGYNEQFF. The CDR3 nucleotides are TGCGCCAGCAGCTTCTTGGGTCTAGCGGGGTACAATGAGCAGTTCTTC.

The chain employs TRBV14 and TRBJ2-7, with TRBD2 matching 9 bases. This CDR3 has 18 residues. CDR1 is SGHDN, CDR2 FVKESK, per germline. Losses at the gene ends were 2 bases for V and 6 bases for J; bases not matched to a gene: 17. The CDR3 sequence is CASSQSPSGVRRGVEQYF. DNA for the CDR3: TGTGCCAGCAGCCAATCCCCTAGCGGGGTGCGCCGGGGGGTCGAGCAGTACTTC.

This chain uses TRBV7-9 with TRBJ2-2, with a possible D match to TRBD2 (6 bases). This CDR3 has 17 residues. Trimming took off 6 bases at V and 3 bases at J, with 20 bases between the two ends. The germline CDR1 and CDR2 sequences are SEHNR and FQNEAQ (reference sequence). The CDR3 region is CASSASRDSSYTGELFF. The CDR3 DNA reads as TGTGCCAGCAGTGCTTCCCGGGACTCCTCGTACACCGGGGAGCTGTTTTTT.

The rearrangement uses TRBV19 and TRBJ1-2; no reliable D call. The CDR3 has 18 amino acids. The V gene lost 0 bases and the J gene lost 0 bases, with 17 bases spanning the gap. CDR1 LNHDA and CDR2 SQIVND come from the germline V gene (reference sequence). The CDR3 spells CASSIDWADLATNYGYTF. The CDR3, as DNA: TGTGCCAGTAGTATAGACTGGGCAGACCTTGCGACTAACTATGGCTACACCTTC.